The 24 T cell receptor beta chains below were found in one sample sequenced in a study of blood T cells in healthy people across ages. Next came a second PCR, run for roughly 6 to 11 cycles, which used a sample-barcoded 5' primer along with a J-beta primer mix. TCRdb recomputed calls from the 5' RACE reads with MiXCR, one row per CDR3 protein. The sample lists 500,000 to 650,000 distinct CDR3 sequences; roughly a quarter were seen once. These data were also filed under a second study, of T cells of mothers and their children.

The material sequenced was blood. These receptors were obtained from a boy between 2 and 10 years old in good health.

This clonotype has more than one count but fewer than ten. The chain couples TRBV2 to TRBJ2-3, with 11 bases lining up with TRBD2. Unmatched junction bases numbered 9, after V lost 6 bases and J lost 1 base. The germline CDR1 and CDR2 sequences are SNHLY and FYNNEI. This CDR3 comprises 17 residues. The CDR3 nucleotides are TGTGCCAGCAGGAGAGGTAGCGGGGGGGCCGGCACAGATACGCAGTATTTT. It encodes CASRRGSGGAGTDTQYF.

The CDR3 nucleotides read TGTGCCAGCAGCAAAGGGTTGGCAGGGGGTTCTAGCAATCAGCCCCAGCATTTT. Protein: CASSKGLAGGSSNQPQHF. The chain is built from TRBV21-1 and TRBJ1-5; the table's D call, TRBD1, has no DNA check behind it. TRBV21-1 is listed as a pseudogene. This CDR3 contains 18 residues.

This clonotype has just one count. This chain links TRBV29-1 with TRBJ2-5; D possibly corresponds to TRBD2 (6 bases). The assigned J gene may be wrong: the sequence end matches TRBJ2-1 better. This CDR3 region has 13 residues. CDR1 SQVTM and CDR2 ANQGSEA come from the germline V gene. CDR3 residues: CSVWASDHNEQFF. CDR3 bases: TGCAGCGTTTGGGCTAGCGACCACAATGAGCAGTTCTTC.

This clonotype came up a few times. This chain connects TRBV7-2 to TRBJ1-4; maybe TRBD1 (6 bases). Trimming removed 1 base at V and 5 bases at J, with 11 bases between. The germline gives CDR1 SGHTA, CDR2 FQGNSA. CDR3 length: 15 residues. CDR3: CASSLDRVANEKLFF. CDR3 nucleotides: TGTGCCAGCAGCTTAGACAGGGTAGCGAATGAAAAACTGTTTTTT.

This clonotype was observed a few times. CDR3 in amino acids: CASSFGLAVGHEQFF. DNA for the CDR3: TGTGCCAGCAGCTTTGGGTTAGCGGTAGGGCATGAGCAGTTCTTC. This chain joins TRBV7-9 and TRBJ2-5, with D perhaps matching TRBD2 (6 bases). Near its end, the DNA agrees better with TRBJ2-1, so the J call may be wrong. Germline-derived CDR1 and CDR2 are SEHNR and FQNEAQ (reference sequence). The CDR3 extends over 15 amino acids.

The V call is TRBV6-5, the J call TRBJ1-1, with D unresolved. The CDR3 is 11 residues long. Trimming left V 7 bases short and J 10 bases short, with 13 bases between. Germline lookup yields CDR1 MNHEY and CDR2 SVGAGI. CDR3 sequence reads: CASTSGLGAFF. The CDR3 nucleotides are TGTGCCAGCACCTCAGGCCTGGGAGCTTTCTTT.

The rearrangement joins TRBV3-1 to TRBJ2-7, with a tentative D call TRBD2 (6 bases). Germline CDR1 reads LGHDT; CDR2 reads YNNKEL (reference sequence). The CDR3 loop spans 15 amino acids. Deletions cut 4 bases from V and 5 bases from J, with 18 bases between. The CDR3: CASSRTSFPGHEQYF. As DNA, the CDR3 is TGTGCCAGCAGCCGCACTAGCTTTCCTGGCCACGAGCAGTACTTC.

The table lists this clonotype with a few counts. The rearrangement uses TRBV6-2 or TRBV6-3 and TRBJ1-5; 7 bases map to TRBD1. Germline V CDR1 and CDR2: MNHEY, SVGEGT. V trimming: 6 bases; J trimming: 3 bases; junction bases outside the gene matches: 8. The CDR3 has 15 residues. CDR3 bases: TGTGCCAGCAGGAGCAAAGGACAGGCCAATCAGCCCCAGCATTTT. Its protein is CASRSKGQANQPQHF.

The chain combines TRBV7-8 with TRBJ1-2; possibly TRBD1 for D (5 bases). The CDR3 sequence is 11 residues long. V was cut by 4 bases and J by 7 bases, with 7 bases left in between. Germline V gene lookup returns CDR1 SGHVS and CDR2 FQNEAQ. CDR3 bases: TGTGCCAGCAGCTGGGGACTTGGCTACACCTTC. Protein sequence: CASSWGLGYTF.

This chain links TRBV2 with TRBJ2-1, with 10 nucleotides matching TRBD1. The J call is doubtful: the DNA matches TRBJ2-5 better. CDR3 length: 12 amino acids. The germline CDR1 and CDR2 sequences are SNHLY and FYNNEI. CDR3 in amino acids: CASRGQGLTQYF. DNA of the CDR3: TGTGCCAGCAGGGGACAGGGGCTGACCCAGTACTTC.

The rearrangement joins TRBV4-3 to TRBJ2-6; D possibly corresponds to TRBD1 (5 bases). The germline gives CDR1 LGHNA, CDR2 YSLEER. The length of the CDR3 is 17 residues. The germline V and J ends were trimmed by 2 bases and 1 base, with 12 bases remaining between them. CDR3 in DNA: TGCGCCAGCAGCCAAACCACAGCAGGGTCTGGGGCCAACGTCCTGACTTTC. This encodes CASSQTTAGSGANVLTF.

In its sample, this clonotype was seen a few times. The J gene is TRBJ2-3, the V gene TRBV5-1; 9 bases are a match to TRBD2. After removal of 4 bases from V and 5 bases from J, the junction contained 11 bases not matched to a gene. This CDR3 region has 16 residues. Germline V CDR1 and CDR2: SGHRS, YFSETQ. CDR3 in amino acids: CASSPSSGALLDTQYF. The CDR3 DNA is TGCGCCAGCAGCCCCTCTAGCGGGGCCCTTCTAGATACGCAGTATTTT.

The chain has TRBV7-3 and TRBJ2-1; perhaps TRBD1 as D (5 bases). The end of the DNA aligns better with TRBJ2-7, so the J call may be wrong. There are 14 residues in the CDR3. Germline CDR1 and CDR2: SGHTA and FQGTGA. CDR3 DNA sequence: TGTGCCAGCAGCCCTGACACCACAGGCTACGAGCAGTACTTC. The encoded protein is CASSPDTTGYEQYF.

CDR3: CASSLTIVETQYF. In DNA form, the CDR3 reads TGTGCCAGCAGCTTAACTATAGTGGAGACCCAGTACTTC. V is TRBV13 and J is TRBJ2-5; D is unresolved. There are 13 residues in the CDR3. Trimming removed 2 bases from V and 5 bases from J, with 9 bases in between. Germline V lookup: CDR1 PRHDT, CDR2 FYEKMQ (reference sequence).

The rearrangement joins TRBV14 to TRBJ2-3; maybe TRBD2 (5 bases). Germline CDR1 SGHDN, CDR2 FVKESK. The CDR3 has 15 residues. The V and J ends lost 0 bases and 5 bases respectively, with 12 bases between them. The CDR3 here is CASSQDVWRLDTQYF. The CDR3 DNA is TGTGCCAGCAGCCAAGATGTGTGGAGGTTAGATACGCAGTATTTT.

The genes are TRBV19 and TRBJ2-1; TRBD1 matches at 7 bases. CDR3 length: 14 amino acids. Trimming at V came to 5 bases and at J to 3 bases, leaving 4 bases not matched to a gene. The V gene's germline CDR1 is LNHDA and CDR2 SQIVND (reference sequence). The CDR3: CASSLTGNYNEQFF. The CDR3 nucleotides read TGTGCCAGTAGTTTGACAGGGAACTACAATGAGCAGTTCTTC. The full variable domain, completed using reference TRBV19 and TRBJ2-1, is DGGITQSPKYLFRKEGQNVTLSCEQNLNHDAMYWYRQDPGQGLRLIYYSQIVNDFQKGDIAEGYSVSREKKESFPLTVTSAQKNPTAFYLCASSLTGNYNEQFFGPGTRLTVL.

The chain carries TRBV2 and TRBJ2-5; 11 bases agree with TRBD1. Germline trimming cut 3 bases from V and 11 bases from J; bases unmatched to any gene: 8. The CDR3 consists of 14 residues. CDR1 and CDR2 from the germline V gene are SNHLY and FYNNEI. Written as DNA, the CDR3 is TGTGCCAGCAGTGACGGACAGGGGGCCGGAGAGCAGTACTTC. Translation: CASSDGQGAGEQYF.

The rearrangement links TRBV27 to TRBJ2-1; D call uncertain. The CDR3 spans 16 residues. The V end lost 6 bases, the J end lost 5 bases, and 20 bases lay between the germline ends. From germline, CDR1 is MNHEY and CDR2 SMNVEV (reference sequence). CDR3 amino acids: CASRQLPSQSNNEQFF. CDR3 sequence (DNA): TGTGCCAGCAGACAACTCCCTTCGCAGAGTAACAATGAGCAGTTCTTC.

This clonotype was detected only a few times. The chain has TRBV5-1 and TRBJ2-7; TRBD2 matches 16 bases. Unmatched junction bases numbered 6, after V lost 2 bases and J lost 4 bases. This CDR3 is 17 amino acids long. Germline loops: CDR1 SGHRS, CDR2 YFSETQ. For the CDR3, the DNA is TGCGCCAGCAGCTTAGCCGGGACTAGCGGGGGGGGGTACGAGCAGTACTTC. This encodes CASSLAGTSGGGYEQYF.

J is TRBJ2-5 and V is TRBV4-1, with 9 bases that match TRBD2. V gave up 1 base and J gave up 0 bases; unmatched junction bases: 6. This CDR3 contains 17 residues. Germline V CDR1 and CDR2: MGHRA, YSYEKL. CDR3 coding DNA: TGCGCCAGCAGCCAAGGCTGGACTAGCGCGTACCAAGAGACCCAGTACTTC. Translating it yields CASSQGWTSAYQETQYF.

Only a few counts were recorded for this clonotype. V usage is TRBV20-1 and J usage is TRBJ2-3, with 7 bases that match TRBD2. J lost 6 bases, V lost 2 bases, and 8 bases had no gene match. CDR3 length equals 14 residues. CDR1 is DFQATT, CDR2 SNEGSKA, per germline (reference sequence). CDR3 protein: CSARMRGLRDTQYF. In DNA, the CDR3 is TGCAGTGCTAGAATGCGGGGGTTAAGGGATACGCAGTATTTT.

This clonotype was counted between two and nine times. The chain couples TRBV13 to TRBJ2-7, with TRBD1 matching 11 bases. This CDR3 is 15 amino acids long. Germline V gene sequence: CDR1 PRHDT, CDR2 FYEKMQ (reference sequence). The trim removed 3 bases at V and 6 bases at J, leaving 7 bases unmatched. The CDR3 is CASSLRRTGGGEQYF. CDR3 nucleotide sequence: TGTGCCAGCAGCTTGCGTAGGACAGGGGGCGGCGAGCAGTACTTC.

The genes are TRBV28 and TRBJ2-7; D remains ambiguous. The CDR3 contains 12 residues. Germline V lookup: CDR1 MDHEN, CDR2 SYDVKM. The V end lost 1 base, the J end lost 6 bases, and 7 bases lay between the germline ends. The CDR3 spells CASSLLGIEQYF. The DNA of the CDR3 is TGTGCCAGCAGTTTATTGGGAATCGAGCAGTACTTC.

This clonotype was counted many times. The V gene is TRBV3-1, the J gene TRBJ1-1; 7 bases are shared with TRBD1. CDR1 LGHDT and CDR2 YNNKEL come from the germline V gene (reference sequence). CDR3 length: 13 residues. V lost 6 bases, J lost 4 bases, and 5 bases stayed unmatched. This CDR3 is CASSQGEGTEAFF. CDR3 nucleotides: TGTGCCAGCAGTCAGGGGGAGGGCACTGAAGCTTTCTTT.